The subject of this entry is one T cell receptor beta chain. The data were obtained in a study of blood T cell repertoires in COVID-19. Study information: Whether acute or convalescent, the COVID-19 samples came from the United States, Italy and Spain. From T cells, B-cell-depleted T cells, or PBMCs came the material, which was cDNA or gDNA.

Trimming removed 5 bases from V and 4 bases from J; junction bases left unmatched: 5. The CDR3 extends over 15 amino acids. Germline CDR1 is SGHVS and CDR2 is FNYEAQ. Authors' analysis steps: Reference gene primer amplification yielded estimated nucleated cell counts. The repertoire was sequenced with immunoSEQ multiplex PCR; TCRdb's copy has only in-frame clones and lacks some. V, J and clone size are those of that table, while D and trimming were read from the DNA. The data hold 200,000 to 250,000 clones, with just over 90% observed a single time. The sequencing sample was made of peripheral blood. The clonotype was recovered from a man younger than 40 with acute or convalescent COVID-19. This sequence joins TRBV7-6 and TRBJ2-2, with TRBD2 identical over 9 bases. The CDR3 loop reads CASSRSGGSTGELFF. CDR3 nucleotides: TGTGCCAGCAGCAGAAGCGGGGGGTCCACCGGGGAGCTGTTTTTT.